This entry concerns a single T cell receptor beta chain. Its target is not known. The sample has other DNA sequences that encode this CDR3 too. The data stem from a study of cytomegalovirus exposure and HLA in healthy donors. Study results and caveats: Specificity for CMV antigens was confirmed in vitro for a few of the CMV-associated chains.

Profiling relied on immunoSEQ multiplex PCR, and the TCRdb table lists in-frame clones only, not all of them. The repertoire holds 250,000 to 300,000 clones, with around 85% as singletons. CDR3 length: 15 residues. From germline, CDR1 is MNHEY and CDR2 SVGAGI. Unmatched junction bases numbered 3, after V lost 4 bases and J lost 1 base. A roughly 130-subject validation cohort, separate from the approximately 690-subject first cohort, supplied the donors. Sample: PBMCs. The rearrangement uses TRBV6-5 and TRBJ1-5, with TRBD1 matching over 8 bases. The TCR sequence derives from a woman aged 18-35 years in good health and CMV-seronegative. CDR3 in amino acids: CASSSGTGSNQPQHF. The CDR3 DNA reads as TGTGCCAGCAGTTCGGGGACAGGCAGCAATCAGCCCCAGCATTTT.